This TCR beta chain was captured by sequencing in a study of blood T cell repertoires in COVID-19. Overall study context: The samples span acute and convalescent COVID-19 from the United States, Italy and Spain.

The CDR3 loop spans 12 amino acids. Germline lookup yields CDR1 MNHEY and CDR2 SVGAGI. The junction had 3 bases not matched to a gene; V was cut back by 6 bases and J by 4 bases. Some clones are missing from TCRdb's copy, which holds only in-frame ones; the method was immunoSEQ multiplex PCR. The sample yields some 200,000 clones, around four fifths seen once. The clonotype comes from a woman between 50 and 59 years old who had been exposed to COVID-19. J is TRBJ2-7 and V is TRBV6-5, with TRBD1 identical over 7 bases. The sequenced material came from PBMCs or T cells enriched from blood (not recorded which). The CDR3 DNA follows: TGTGCCAGCAGACAACAGGGGTACGAGCAGTACTTC. As protein: CASRQQGYEQYF.